Listed below are T cell receptor beta chains from one sample, sequenced in a study of long-term antiretroviral therapy in people with HIV. Clones were sequenced by immunoSEQ multiplex PCR, and TCRdb holds only the in-frame ones, with some missing. The sample shows about 43,000 clones, about 94% of them seen only once. Sample: unsorted PBMCs, taken around 9.2 years after starting antiretroviral therapy. The receptors were gathered from a man under 40 with HIV. Each CDR3 is given with its conserved first and last residue. The D gene is left open where the match is weak. Clone sizes are given selectively: once, few, many, or a class where the clone is expanded.

clone_size: .
d_call: TRBD1
cdr3_length: 14
v_call: TRBV18
j_call: TRBJ2-7
cdr3_aa: CASSRGQPSYEQYF
cdr3_nt: TGTGCCAGCTCCCGGGGACAGCCCTCCTACGAGCAGTACTTC

clone_size: .
d_call: .
cdr3_length: 15
v_call: TRBV2
j_call: TRBJ1-3
cdr3_aa: CASKPGSVGGNTIYF
cdr3_nt: TGTGCCAGCAAACCAGGGTCTGTTGGAGGAAACACCATATATTTT

clone_size: .
d_call: .
cdr3_length: 15
v_call: TRBV18
j_call: TRBJ1-6
cdr3_aa: CASSDRDNDNSPLHF
cdr3_nt: TGTGCCAGCTCAGACCGGGACAATGATAATTCACCCCTCCACTTT

clone_size: .
d_call: .
cdr3_length: 16
v_call: TRBV5-1
j_call: TRBJ1-2
cdr3_aa: CASSLGIGGSYYGYTF
cdr3_nt: TGCGCCAGCAGCTTGGGGATTGGGGGGTCATACTATGGCTACACCTTC

clone_size: .
d_call: .
cdr3_length: 16
v_call: TRBV7-9
j_call: TRBJ1-6
cdr3_aa: CASSPPAAGMNSPLHF
cdr3_nt: TGTGCCAGCAGCCCACCCGCGGCAGGGATGAATTCACCCCTCCACTTT

clone_size: .
d_call: .
cdr3_length: 13
v_call: TRBV27
j_call: TRBJ2-3
cdr3_aa: CASSFKGPDTQYF
cdr3_nt: TGTGCCAGCAGTTTCAAGGGCCCAGATACGCAGTATTTT

clone_size: few
d_call: .
cdr3_length: 13
v_call: TRBV28
j_call: TRBJ2-5
cdr3_aa: CASSSTPQETQYF
cdr3_nt: TGTGCCAGCAGCTCCACCCCTCAGGAGACCCAGTACTTC

clone_size: .
d_call: .
cdr3_length: 14
v_call: TRBV6-1
j_call: TRBJ2-5
cdr3_aa: CASIEGMLGETQYF
cdr3_nt: TGTGCCAGCATTGAGGGGATGTTAGGGGAGACCCAGTACTTC

clone_size: .
d_call: .
cdr3_length: 11
v_call: TRBV30
j_call: TRBJ1-1
cdr3_aa: CAWSVLAEAFF
cdr3_nt: TGTGCCTGGAGTGTACTAGCTGAAGCTTTCTTT

clone_size: .
d_call: .
cdr3_length: 11
v_call: TRBV27
j_call: TRBJ1-1
cdr3_aa: CATQLGTEAFF
cdr3_nt: TGTGCCACCCAGTTGGGGACTGAAGCTTTCTTT

clone_size: .
d_call: .
cdr3_length: 14
v_call: TRBV11-2
j_call: TRBJ1-2
cdr3_aa: CASSLGAASKGYTF
cdr3_nt: TGTGCCAGCAGCTTAGGGGCCGCCTCCAAGGGCTACACCTTC

clone_size: .
d_call: .
cdr3_length: 15
v_call: TRBV6-5
j_call: TRBJ1-1
cdr3_aa: CASSYHRDVGTEAFF
cdr3_nt: TGTGCCAGCAGTTACCACAGAGACGTGGGCACTGAAGCTTTCTTT

clone_size: .
d_call: .
cdr3_length: 12
v_call: TRBV2
j_call: TRBJ2-7
cdr3_aa: CASSETGYEQYF
cdr3_nt: TGTGCCAGCAGTGAGACAGGCTACGAGCAGTACTTC

clone_size: .
d_call: .
cdr3_length: 14
v_call: TRBV7-9
j_call: TRBJ2-2
cdr3_aa: CASSFDGNTGELFF
cdr3_nt: TGTGCCAGCAGCTTCGACGGGAACACCGGGGAGCTGTTTTTT

clone_size: .
d_call: .
cdr3_length: 15
v_call: TRBV10-2
j_call: TRBJ1-6
cdr3_aa: CASSSPYPRNSPLHF
cdr3_nt: TGCGCCAGCTCGAGTCCCTATCCGAGGAATTCACCCCTCCACTTT

clone_size: .
d_call: .
cdr3_length: 14
v_call: TRBV11-3
j_call: TRBJ2-7
cdr3_aa: CASSFGRANDEQYF
cdr3_nt: TGTGCCAGCAGCTTCGGCAGGGCGAACGACGAGCAGTACTTC

clone_size: .
d_call: .
cdr3_length: 13
v_call: TRBV6-1
j_call: TRBJ1-5
cdr3_aa: CASSARPNQPQHF
cdr3_nt: TGTGCCAGCAGTGCCCGCCCGAATCAGCCCCAGCATTTT

clone_size: .
d_call: TRBD2
cdr3_length: 14
v_call: TRBV25-1
j_call: TRBJ2-1
cdr3_aa: CASSGSSGVNRQFF
cdr3_nt: TGTGCCAGCAGTGGGTCTAGCGGGGTAAATAGGCAGTTCTTC

clone_size: .
d_call: .
cdr3_length: 14
v_call: TRBV10-3
j_call: TRBJ2-1
cdr3_aa: CAIKYSEVYNEQFF
cdr3_nt: TGTGCCATCAAGTATTCCGAGGTCTACAATGAGCAGTTCTTC

clone_size: once
d_call: .
cdr3_length: 15
v_call: TRBV27
j_call: TRBJ2-5
cdr3_aa: CASRSDPAAKETQYF
cdr3_nt: TGTGCCAGCAGATCTGATCCGGCGGCCAAAGAGACCCAGTACTTC

clone_size: .
d_call: .
cdr3_length: 14
v_call: TRBV5-4
j_call: TRBJ2-7
cdr3_aa: CASSLVGPTDEQYF
cdr3_nt: TGTGCCAGCAGCTTGGTGGGACCCACGGACGAGCAGTACTTC

clone_size: .
d_call: .
cdr3_length: 13
v_call: TRBV2
j_call: TRBJ1-5
cdr3_aa: CATKREIHQPQHF
cdr3_nt: TGTGCCACCAAGCGGGAAATCCATCAGCCCCAGCATTTT